What follows is one T cell receptor (beta chain) and its context. It has no known antigen specificity. Base qualities were left out, and no much larger clone turns up one base away. From a lookup of the germline V gene, CDR1 and CDR2 are MNHEY and SVGEGT. The CDR3 sequence holds 14 residues, the cysteine and phenylalanine included. Only the CDR3 portion is preserved as DNA: 42 bases, with reading frame beginning at the first base. V and J are truncated by 5 bases and 1 base respectively, leaving an intervening sequence of 10 bases. This entry comes from a study of T cell responses to AZD1222 COVID-19 vaccine (dated by TCRdb to the early 2020s). At the level of the whole study: AZD1222 recipients with second doses at about 4 weeks or about 12 weeks were pooled, because spike-specific TCR depth and breadth did not differ between schedules. TCR sequencing was performed for 230 to 250 trial participants, of whom some 200 were given two doses of AZD1222 and approximately 26 were given two doses of MenACWY control vaccine. Trial participants were enrolled by age into 18-55, 56-69 and 70-plus year subgroups, with about 150, 28 and 57 TCR-sequenced participants respectively.

The time point label of this sample denotes: baseline before first vaccination. Vaccinee samples were obtained from the UK trials COV001 and COV002, which included a single-blind randomized controlled phase 2/3 trial of AZD1222 (ChAdOx1 nCoV-19) in healthy adults. For TCRbeta chain sequencing, PBMC samples were collected from trial participants at day 0 and at day 28 after the second dose. The CDR3 regions of human TCRbeta chains were analyzed by immunosequencing. The source study handled its data this way. TCRs in the repertoires were matched against a reference library of SARS-CoV-2-specific TCRs that had been generated with the MIRA antigen-specificity platform. Breadth meant the fraction of unique TCRs that were SARS-CoV-2-associated, whereas depth meant the fraction of total T cells that were SARS-CoV-2-associated. Using the MIRA data, every spike-specific TCR was mapped to the spike region that the TCR reacted to and assigned to either a CD4 or a CD8 class. Log10-transformed breadth and depth values were compared by one-way ANOVA with Sidak's multiple comparisons tests. The table comes from immuneACCESS by way of TCRdb, which keeps in-frame sequences with V and J called. Part of the clones is missing from these tables; in studies checked, under half for an unresolved V gene and the rest for unknown reasons. That table gives V, J and clone size, and the DNA gave D and trimming. The sample records approximately 140,000 clones, around nine tenths of which are singletons. About 5.9% of the sample is held by the ten biggest clonotypes.

What the study reported, not specific to this receptor: Reportedly, close to half of the unique spike-specific TCRs recognized epitopes lying outside the regions that are mutated in the B.1.351 and B.1.1.7 variants. Because no day 14 peak-response samples were available, repertoires were characterized only after the peak T cell response. Participants were mostly white British, with more females than males. The authors suggested clonal diversity may have been underestimated. A significant rise in spike-specific TCR breadth and depth was observed after two AZD1222 doses relative to day 0 and relative to MenACWY recipients. Conclusions about previously exposed vaccinees are limited because only a handful of AZD1222 recipients were SARS-CoV-2 seropositive at baseline. The 56-69-year group was small, and its depth increase did not reach significance, likely because of low power. Vaccine-associated CD4 TCRs spanned the whole spike protein, with dominant responses in regions 160-218 and 743-854.

This chain is built from TRBV6-2 or TRBV6-3 and TRBJ2-3, with a weak D call of TRBD1 (6 bases match). Specimen: peripheral blood, collected on day 0 of AZD1222 vaccination. The clonotype comes from an adult in good health. This receptor has the CDR3 CASSQGSGTDTQYF. The DNA sequence reads TGTGCCAGCAGTCAGGGGTCCGGCACAGATACGCAGTATTTT.